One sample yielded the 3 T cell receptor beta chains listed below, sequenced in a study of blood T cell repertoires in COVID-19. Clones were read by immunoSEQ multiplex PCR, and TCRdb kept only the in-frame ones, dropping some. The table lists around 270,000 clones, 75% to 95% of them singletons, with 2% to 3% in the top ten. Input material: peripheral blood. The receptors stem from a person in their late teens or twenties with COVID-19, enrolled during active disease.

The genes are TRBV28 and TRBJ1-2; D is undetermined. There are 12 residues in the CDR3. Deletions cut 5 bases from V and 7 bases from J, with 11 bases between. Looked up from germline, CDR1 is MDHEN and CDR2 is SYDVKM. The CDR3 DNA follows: TGTGCCAGCAGTGTGTCTGGGCGTGGCTACACCTTC. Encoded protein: CASSVSGRGYTF.

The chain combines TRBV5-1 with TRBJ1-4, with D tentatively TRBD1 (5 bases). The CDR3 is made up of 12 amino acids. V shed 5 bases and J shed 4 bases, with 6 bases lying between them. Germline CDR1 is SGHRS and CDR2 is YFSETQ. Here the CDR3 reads CASRDNNEKLFF. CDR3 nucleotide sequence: TGCGCCAGCAGGGACAATAATGAAAAACTGTTTTTT.

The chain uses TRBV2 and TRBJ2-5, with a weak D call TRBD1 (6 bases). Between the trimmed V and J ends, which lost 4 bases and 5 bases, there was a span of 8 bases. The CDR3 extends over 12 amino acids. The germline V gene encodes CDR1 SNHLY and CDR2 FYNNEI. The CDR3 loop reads CASSGGRETQYF. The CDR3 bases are TGTGCCAGCAGTGGGGGGCGGGAGACCCAGTACTTC.